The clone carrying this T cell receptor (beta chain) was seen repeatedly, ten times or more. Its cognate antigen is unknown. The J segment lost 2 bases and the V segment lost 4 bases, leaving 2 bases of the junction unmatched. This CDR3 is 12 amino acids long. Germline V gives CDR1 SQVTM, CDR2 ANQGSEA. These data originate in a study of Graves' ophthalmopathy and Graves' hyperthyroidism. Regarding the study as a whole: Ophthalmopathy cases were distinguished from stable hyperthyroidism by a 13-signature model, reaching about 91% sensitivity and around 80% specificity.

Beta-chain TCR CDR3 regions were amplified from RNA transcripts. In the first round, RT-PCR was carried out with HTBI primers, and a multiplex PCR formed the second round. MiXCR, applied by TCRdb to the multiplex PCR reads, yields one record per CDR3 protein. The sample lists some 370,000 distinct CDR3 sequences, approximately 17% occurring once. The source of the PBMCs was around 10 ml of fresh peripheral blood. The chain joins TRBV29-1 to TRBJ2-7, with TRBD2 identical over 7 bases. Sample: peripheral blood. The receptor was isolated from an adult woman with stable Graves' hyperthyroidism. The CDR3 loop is CSVAAGAYEQYF. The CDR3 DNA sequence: TGCAGCGTTGCGGCGGGAGCCTACGAGCAGTACTTC.